This T cell receptor beta chain was captured by sequencing in a study of T cells in Graves' hyperthyroidism and ophthalmopathy. Amplified TCR beta CDR3 regions derived from RNA transcripts. First-round RT-PCR targeting the TCR CDR3 was performed with the HTBI primer set. TCRdb recomputed calls from the multiplex PCR reads with MiXCR, one row per CDR3 protein. The repertoire has over 120,000 distinct CDR3 sequences, about 20% of them found once; the top ten carry about 70%. Per germline, CDR1 MDHEN and CDR2 SYDVKM. This CDR3 spans 14 amino acids. Trimming stripped 7 bases from V and 1 base from J, with 11 bases between. This clonotype occurred many times. Pregnant or lactating patients were excluded, as were those with uncontrolled infection or other autoimmune disease.

The rearrangement joins TRBV28 to TRBJ1-5; D uncertain. The material sequenced was blood. The TCR originated in a woman aged 45-65 years with Graves' hyperthyroidism that later progressed to Graves' ophthalmopathy. The chain's CDR3 is CASTLGRSNQPQHF. The CDR3 nucleotides read TGTGCCAGCACCTTAGGGAGGAGCAATCAGCCCCAGCATTTT. The whole variable domain, remainder taken from reference TRBV28 and TRBJ1-5, is DVKVTQSSRYLVKRTGEKVFLECVQDMDHENMFWYRQDPGLGLRLIYFSYDVKMKEKGDIPEGYSVSREKKERFSLILESASTNQTSMYLCASTLGRSNQPQHFGDGTRLSIL.